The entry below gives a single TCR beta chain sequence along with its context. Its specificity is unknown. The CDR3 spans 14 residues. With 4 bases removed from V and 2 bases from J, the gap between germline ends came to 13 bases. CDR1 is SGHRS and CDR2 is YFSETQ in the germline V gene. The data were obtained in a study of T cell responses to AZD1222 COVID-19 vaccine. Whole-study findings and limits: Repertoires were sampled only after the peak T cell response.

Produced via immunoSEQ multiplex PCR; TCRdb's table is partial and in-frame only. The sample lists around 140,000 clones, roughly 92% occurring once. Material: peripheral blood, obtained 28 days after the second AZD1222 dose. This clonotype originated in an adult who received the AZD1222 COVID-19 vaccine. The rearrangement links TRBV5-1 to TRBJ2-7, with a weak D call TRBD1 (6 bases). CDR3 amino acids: CASSEDGTTYEQYF. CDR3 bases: TGCGCCAGCAGCGAAGATGGGACAACCTACGAGCAGTACTTC.